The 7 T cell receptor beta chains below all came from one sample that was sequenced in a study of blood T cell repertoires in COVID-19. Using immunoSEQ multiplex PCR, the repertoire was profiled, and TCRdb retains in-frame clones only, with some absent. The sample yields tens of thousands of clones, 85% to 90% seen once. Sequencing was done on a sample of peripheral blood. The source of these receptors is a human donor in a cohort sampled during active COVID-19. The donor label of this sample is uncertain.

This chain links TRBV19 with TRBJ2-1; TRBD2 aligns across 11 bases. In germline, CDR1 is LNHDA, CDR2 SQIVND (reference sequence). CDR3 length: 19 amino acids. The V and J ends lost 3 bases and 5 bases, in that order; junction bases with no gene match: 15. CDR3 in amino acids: CASSIQASGGIWIDNEQFF. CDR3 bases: TGTGCCAGTAGTATTCAGGCTAGCGGGGGGATATGGATCGACAATGAGCAGTTCTTC.

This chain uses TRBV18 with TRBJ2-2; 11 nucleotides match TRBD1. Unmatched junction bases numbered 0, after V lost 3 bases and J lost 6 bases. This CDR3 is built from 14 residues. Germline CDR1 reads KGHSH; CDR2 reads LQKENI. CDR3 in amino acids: CASSPGQGAGELFF. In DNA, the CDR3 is TGTGCCAGCTCACCGGGACAGGGGGCCGGGGAGCTGTTTTTT.

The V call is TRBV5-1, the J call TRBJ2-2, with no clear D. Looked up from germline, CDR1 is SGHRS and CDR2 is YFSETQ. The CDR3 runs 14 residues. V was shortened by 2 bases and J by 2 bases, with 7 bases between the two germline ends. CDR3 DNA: TGCGCCAGCAGCTTTGACACTAACACCGGGGAGCTGTTTTTT. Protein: CASSFDTNTGELFF.

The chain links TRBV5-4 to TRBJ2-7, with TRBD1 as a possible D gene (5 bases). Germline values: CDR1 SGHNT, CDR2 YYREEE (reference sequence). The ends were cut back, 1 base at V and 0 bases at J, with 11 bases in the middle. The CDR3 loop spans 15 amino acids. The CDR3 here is CASSLKGAISYEQYF. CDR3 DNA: TGTGCCAGCAGCTTGAAAGGGGCTATCTCCTACGAGCAGTACTTC.

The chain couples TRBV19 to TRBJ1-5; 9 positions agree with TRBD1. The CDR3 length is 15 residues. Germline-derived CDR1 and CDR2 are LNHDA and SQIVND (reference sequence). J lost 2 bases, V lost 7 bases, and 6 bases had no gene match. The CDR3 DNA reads TGTGCCAGTACCGGGGGACAGGGCGGCAATCAGCCCCAGCATTTT. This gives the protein CASTGGQGGNQPQHF.

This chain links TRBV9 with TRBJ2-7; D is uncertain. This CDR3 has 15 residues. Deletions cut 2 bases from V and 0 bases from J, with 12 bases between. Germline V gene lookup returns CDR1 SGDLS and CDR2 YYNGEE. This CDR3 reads CASSVLPTASYEQYF. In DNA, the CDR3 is TGTGCCAGCAGCGTCCTACCGACTGCCTCCTACGAGCAGTACTTC.

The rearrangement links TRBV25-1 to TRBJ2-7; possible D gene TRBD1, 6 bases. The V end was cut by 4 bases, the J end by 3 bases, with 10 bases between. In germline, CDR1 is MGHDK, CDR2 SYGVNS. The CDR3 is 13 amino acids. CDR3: CASSGDIIYEQYF. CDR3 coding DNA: TGTGCCAGCAGTGGGGACATCATCTACGAGCAGTACTTC.